The 12 T cell receptor beta chains reported below all come from one sample, sequenced in a study of T cells after posttransplantation cyclophosphamide (dated by TCRdb to about 2016). The treatment or condition label corresponds to: high-dose cyclophosphamide on days +3 and +4 as single-agent GVHD prophylaxis. Busulfan and fludarabine conditioning, a related or unrelated marrow graft, and cyclophosphamide on days +3 and +4 were given to PTCy patients. Libraries were made using the immunoSEQ multiplex PCR assay. The table was pulled from immuneACCESS by TCRdb, which kept in-frame rearrangements only. Such tables lose some clones; where checked, under half of the loss comes from unresolved V genes, and the rest has no known cause. Here the sample lists 4,500 to 6,500 clones, none seen once only. The ten largest clones take up about 16% of the sample. Source: PBMCs, taken after allogeneic stem cell transplant with posttransplant cyclophosphamide. The receptors were sampled from a female patient aged 30-39 years who received an allogeneic stem cell transplant from an unrelated donor, was CMV-positive, and had acute and chronic GVHD. Following transplantation, T cells from the graft donor may be among those present.

This clone was seen ten or more times. The chain has TRBV6-6 and TRBJ2-5; D unresolved. The J call may be in error: the DNA end matches TRBJ2-7 better. CDR1 MNHNY and CDR2 SVGAGI come from the germline V gene (reference sequence). The CDR3 runs 13 residues. This CDR3 is CASNRVSTYEQYF. The CDR3 region has the DNA TGTGCCAGTAACCGGGTCTCCACCTACGAGCAGTACTTC.

This clone was picked up many times. The chain combines TRBV6-1 with TRBJ2-1, with 9 bases identical to TRBD2. The CDR3 runs to 14 residues. Germline V gene lookup returns CDR1 MNHNS and CDR2 SASEGT. V trimming: 5 bases; J trimming: 7 bases; junction bases outside the gene matches: 6. The CDR3 DNA is TGTGCCAGCAGTTTGCGGGAGGGGGAGAATGAGCAGTTCTTC. This translates into CASSLREGENEQFF.

This clone was seen a few times. The J gene is TRBJ2-3, the V gene TRBV9, with D possibly matching TRBD1 (6 bases). The CDR3 runs to 15 residues. V lost 0 bases, J lost 1 base, and 9 bases lay in between. CDR1 and CDR2 (germline): SGDLS, YYNGEE. The CDR3 is CASSVVGAGTDTQYF. CDR3 nucleotides: TGTGCCAGCAGCGTAGTGGGGGCCGGCACAGATACGCAGTATTTT.

This clone was counted ten times or more. The chain recombines TRBV6-1 with TRBJ2-1; 11 nucleotides align to TRBD2. V trimming: 6 bases; J trimming: 5 bases; junction bases outside the gene matches: 6. The CDR3 has 15 residues. The germline CDR1 and CDR2 sequences are MNHNS and SASEGT. CDR3 in DNA: TGTGCCAGCAGAGCCCTAGCGGGAGGCGACAATGAGCAGTTCTTC. Amino acids: CASRALAGGDNEQFF.

This clone was counted many times. The chain uses TRBV29-1 and TRBJ2-2; no clear D. Trimming removed 4 bases from V and 5 bases from J, with 14 bases in between. Per the germline V gene, CDR1 is SQVTM and CDR2 is ANQGSEA. CDR3 size: 14 residues. The CDR3 nucleotides are TGCAGCGTTGGGTCAAGCGCCCAAACCGGGGAGCTGTTTTTT. Protein sequence: CSVGSSAQTGELFF.

In this sample, this clone turned up many times. The chain has TRBV29-1 and TRBJ1-6, with D perhaps TRBD1 (6 bases). Trimming left V 6 bases short and J 5 bases short, with 11 bases between. The CDR3 consists of 13 residues. CDR1 is SQVTM and CDR2 is ANQGSEA in the germline V gene. CDR3 residues: CSVGSGDNSPLHF. CDR3 coding DNA: TGCAGCGTCGGATCAGGGGATAATTCACCCCTCCACTTT. The full variable domain, rest sourced from reference TRBV29-1 and TRBJ1-6, is SAVISQKPSRDICQRGTSLTIQCQVDSQVTMMFWYRQQPGQSLTLIATANQGSEATYESGFVIDKFPISRPNLTFSTLTVSNMSPEDSSIYLCSVGSGDNSPLHFGNGTRLTVT.

This clone has at least ten counts. The chain couples TRBV2 to TRBJ1-2; no clear D. CDR3 size: 10 residues. Trimming took off 5 bases at V and 4 bases at J, with 2 bases between the two ends. Per the germline V gene, CDR1 is SNHLY and CDR2 is FYNNEI. CDR3 nucleotides: TGTGCCAGCAGTCTCTATGGCTACACCTTC. Amino acid sequence: CASSLYGYTF.

This clone has a count of ten or more. The V gene is TRBV7-8, the J gene TRBJ2-5; TRBD2 might be the D (6 bases). CDR3 size: 15 residues. V was trimmed by 1 base and J by 4 bases, leaving 13 bases between them. Germline loops: CDR1 SGHVS, CDR2 FQNEAQ. In nucleotides, the CDR3 is TGTGCCAGCAGCTTAGGCGGGACCCCGAGAGAGACCCAGTACTTC. Its translation: CASSLGGTPRETQYF.

This clone counts as medium-sized. The V gene is TRBV10-2, the J gene TRBJ2-2, with TRBD2 matching 13 bases. J lost 6 bases, V lost 7 bases, and 8 bases had no gene match. CDR1 and CDR2 (germline): WSHSY, SAAADI. The CDR3 runs 16 residues. CDR3 loop: CASTGGTSGMAGELFF. For the CDR3, the DNA is TGCGCCAGCACCGGGGGGACTAGCGGGATGGCCGGGGAGCTGTTTTTT.

At least ten counts were recorded for this clone. The chain is built from TRBV5-1 and TRBJ2-1; TRBD1 might be the D (5 bases). CDR3 length equals 15 residues. Trimming left V 1 base short and J 7 bases short, with 15 bases between. Germline V gene sequence: CDR1 SGHRS, CDR2 YFSETQ. The DNA for the CDR3 is TGCGCCAGCAGCTTGATTGAAACAGGTGAGAATGAGCAGTTCTTC. Translated: CASSLIETGENEQFF.

This clone was observed many times. The genes are TRBV7-2 and TRBJ2-7, with 7 bases identical to TRBD1. This CDR3 comprises 14 residues. CDR1 is SGHTA, CDR2 FQGNSA, per germline. V lost 5 bases to trimming and J lost 0 bases; unmatched junction nucleotides: 4. In nucleotides, the CDR3 is TGTGCCAGCAGCCAAGGGGGCACCTCCTACGAGCAGTACTTC. Translated: CASSQGGTSYEQYF.

This clone was picked up many times. The chain is built from TRBV9 and TRBJ1-3, with a weak D call TRBD1 (6 bases). Germline V gene sequence: CDR1 SGDLS, CDR2 YYNGEE. This CDR3 region has 16 residues. Deletions cut 0 bases from V and 0 bases from J, with 10 bases between. The CDR3 protein is CASSVADRSSGNTIYF. In nucleotides, the CDR3 is TGTGCCAGCAGCGTAGCCGACAGGTCCTCTGGAAACACCATATATTTT.